This TCR beta chain derives from a study of blood T cell repertoires in COVID-19. Germline V lookup: CDR1 MRHNA, CDR2 SNTAGT. Trimming cost V 0 bases and J 1 base, with 8 bases left between them. The CDR3 consists of 15 residues. Sequenced by immunoSEQ multiplex PCR; TCRdb stores in-frame clones only, minus some. The sample gives 250,000 to 350,000 clones, 88% of which show up once; about 11% is in the top ten. This clone turned up a few times. This sample includes further DNA sequences coding for the same CDR3. The sequence was collected from a woman aged 25 to 39 with COVID-19, enrolled during active disease. The sequenced material came from peripheral blood. The chain uses TRBV6-4 and TRBJ2-3, with D perhaps matching TRBD2 (6 bases). The DNA of the CDR3 is TGTGCCAGCAGTGACTCGGGCGGGGGCACAGATACGCAGTATTTT. Translating gives CASSDSGGGTDTQYF.